This T cell receptor beta chain appears in the sequencing data of a study of chemoradiotherapy in HPV16-positive cancers. Findings of the study overall: Candidate HPV-specific clones and E7-related TCR motifs grew in tumor during treatment.

The trim removed 0 bases at V and 7 bases at J, leaving 5 bases unmatched. Germline V lookup: CDR1 KGHSH, CDR2 LQKENI. This CDR3 is built from 14 residues. Data came from immunoSEQ multiplex PCR; TCRdb stores just in-frame clones and leaves some out. The data hold some 15,000 clones, with just over 85% observed a single time. Of note for this clone: Its antigen is currently unknown.

This chain uses TRBV18 with TRBJ2-5, with TRBD2 identical over 7 bases. The origin of this receptor is a human donor with HPV-associated anogenital cancer. Sequenced material: blood, taken from a patient who underwent chemoradiotherapy. CDR3 sequence reads: CASSPPGGMVTQYF. CDR3 DNA: TGTGCCAGCTCACCACCGGGGGGGATGGTGACCCAGTACTTC.